The rows below give T cell receptor beta chains drawn from one sample of a study of CD8+CD57+ T cells in acquired aplastic anemia. MiXCR, applied by TCRdb to the reads, yields one record per CDR3 protein. The sample shows about 130,000 distinct CDR3 sequences, 40% to 60% of them seen only once. The sequencing sample was made of sorted CD4+, CD8+, or CD8+CD57+ T cells (not recorded which) from PBMCs. These receptors all stem from a human donor in good health, serving as a control. CDR3s include the opening cysteine and the closing phenylalanine or tryptophan. Fields, in order: clone size, D gene, J gene, V gene, CDR3 DNA, CDR3 protein. A D gene is named only where the DNA matches it firmly. Clone size is shown for a subset of rows, as once, few, many or a class of expanded clone.

clone size: -; D gene: -; J gene: TRBJ1-1; V gene: TRBV9; CDR3 DNA: TGTGCCAGCAGCGTAGGGGGCAGGGAAGACACTGAAGCTTTCTTT; CDR3 protein: CASSVGGREDTEAFF
clone size: many; D gene: -; J gene: TRBJ1-4; V gene: TRBV6-5; CDR3 DNA: TGTGCCAGCAGTTTCCCGGGACAAAATGAAAAACTGTTTTTT; CDR3 protein: CASSFPGQNEKLFF
clone size: many; D gene: -; J gene: TRBJ1-4; V gene: TRBV2; CDR3 DNA: TGTGCCAGCTCACCACTGGGTGAAAAACTGTTTTTT; CDR3 protein: CASSPLGEKLFF
clone size: many; D gene: -; J gene: TRBJ1-2; V gene: TRBV6-5; CDR3 DNA: TGTGCCAGCAGTTACTCTAACGTGGCCTCGAGCGGCTACACCTTC; CDR3 protein: CASSYSNVASSGYTF
clone size: many; D gene: -; J gene: TRBJ2-3; V gene: TRBV12-3/TRBV12-4; CDR3 DNA: TGTGCCAGCAGTCCTCCTCACGAGGATCGGCGAACGCGGTTGGTTCGAGATTTT; CDR3 protein: CASSPPHEDRRTRLVRDF
clone size: -; D gene: -; J gene: TRBJ2-1; V gene: TRBV29-1; CDR3 DNA: TGCAGCGTCCCACTCTATGAGCAGTTCTTC; CDR3 protein: CSVPLYEQFF
clone size: -; D gene: TRBD1; J gene: TRBJ1-2; V gene: TRBV30; CDR3 DNA: TGTGCCTGGAGTGATACCGGGACAGCACATGGCTACACCTTC; CDR3 protein: CAWSDTGTAHGYTF
clone size: -; D gene: -; J gene: TRBJ2-7; V gene: TRBV2; CDR3 DNA: TGTGCCAGCAGTGAATGGTACGCCTCCTACGAGCAGTACTTC; CDR3 protein: CASSEWYASYEQYF
clone size: -; D gene: -; J gene: TRBJ2-1; V gene: TRBV25-1; CDR3 DNA: TGTGCCAGCAGTACTGACCGGGACAATGAGCAGTTCTTC; CDR3 protein: CASSTDRDNEQFF
clone size: few; D gene: TRBD1; J gene: TRBJ2-7; V gene: TRBV7-8; CDR3 DNA: TGTGCCAGCAGCGCGAGAGACAGGGGAGAATGGCAGTACTTC; CDR3 protein: CASSARDRGEWQYF
clone size: many; D gene: -; J gene: TRBJ1-1; V gene: TRBV2; CDR3 DNA: TGTGCCAGCAGTGAAGGGGGCGACCGCTTCTTT; CDR3 protein: CASSEGGDRFF
clone size: many; D gene: TRBD2; J gene: TRBJ2-5; V gene: TRBV7-2; CDR3 DNA: TGTGCCAGCAGCTCCCGGGAGGTTGCGACCCAGTACTTC; CDR3 protein: CASSSREVATQYF
clone size: -; D gene: TRBD2; J gene: TRBJ2-5; V gene: TRBV12-3/TRBV12-4; CDR3 DNA: TGTGCCAGCAGTGTGTCTAGCGGGGGAGAAGAGACCCAGTACTTC; CDR3 protein: CASSVSSGGEETQYF
clone size: few; D gene: -; J gene: TRBJ2-1; V gene: TRBV25-1; CDR3 DNA: TGTGCCAGCAGTGAATTACCGACTTACAATGAGCAGTTCTTC; CDR3 protein: CASSELPTYNEQFF
clone size: many; D gene: TRBD1; J gene: TRBJ2-7; V gene: TRBV6-5; CDR3 DNA: TGTGCCAGCAGTCCGGGACAGGGGGCCAGGTACGAGCAGTACTTC; CDR3 protein: CASSPGQGARYEQYF
clone size: many; D gene: TRBD2; J gene: TRBJ2-3; V gene: TRBV19; CDR3 DNA: TGTGCCAGTAGTTCTCGCGGGGGGACAGATACGCAGTATTTT; CDR3 protein: CASSSRGGTDTQYF
clone size: many; D gene: -; J gene: TRBJ2-5; V gene: TRBV15; CDR3 DNA: TGTGCCACCAGCAGAGACGCCCAGGAGACCCAGTACTTC; CDR3 protein: CATSRDAQETQYF
clone size: -; D gene: -; J gene: TRBJ1-5; V gene: TRBV7-8; CDR3 DNA: TGTGCCAGCAGCCCGGACAGAAGCAATCAGCCCCAGCATTTT; CDR3 protein: CASSPDRSNQPQHF
clone size: -; D gene: -; J gene: TRBJ2-7; V gene: TRBV7-9; CDR3 DNA: TGTGCCAGCAGCCGGGACCCAGACTACGAGCAGTACTTC; CDR3 protein: CASSRDPDYEQYF
clone size: -; D gene: -; J gene: TRBJ1-3; V gene: TRBV15; CDR3 DNA: TGTGCCACCAGCAGAGATCTGGACTTCTCTGGAAACACCATATATTTT; CDR3 protein: CATSRDLDFSGNTIYF
clone size: many; D gene: -; J gene: TRBJ2-4; V gene: TRBV20-1; CDR3 DNA: TGCAGTACAAGGGGACAAGGAAACATTCAGTACTTC; CDR3 protein: CSTRGQGNIQYF
clone size: many; D gene: -; J gene: TRBJ2-5; V gene: TRBV11-2; CDR3 DNA: TGTGCCAGCAGCTTAGAGAGGAGTTCCGGGGAGACCCAGTACTTC; CDR3 protein: CASSLERSSGETQYF
clone size: -; D gene: -; J gene: TRBJ2-5; V gene: TRBV20-1; CDR3 DNA: TGCAGTGCTGGGACCGGAGGGGAGACCCAGTACTTC; CDR3 protein: CSAGTGGETQYF
clone size: many; D gene: -; J gene: TRBJ2-7; V gene: TRBV5-5; CDR3 DNA: TGTGCCAGCAGCTTAGACAGGAGCTCCTACGAGCAGTACTTC; CDR3 protein: CASSLDRSSYEQYF
clone size: -; D gene: -; J gene: TRBJ2-7; V gene: TRBV7-2; CDR3 DNA: TGTGCCAGCAGCTTGGAGGGTCCCCACGAGCAGTACTTC; CDR3 protein: CASSLEGPHEQYF
clone size: -; D gene: TRBD1; J gene: TRBJ1-6; V gene: TRBV5-5; CDR3 DNA: TGTGCCAGCAGGGGACAGAATTCACCCCTCCACTTT; CDR3 protein: CASRGQNSPLHF
clone size: few; D gene: -; J gene: TRBJ2-3; V gene: TRBV7-9; CDR3 DNA: TGTGCCAGCAGCCTACAAGGGGGGGCCCGGGTCAAGTATTTT; CDR3 protein: CASSLQGGARVKYF
clone size: -; D gene: TRBD1; J gene: TRBJ1-4; V gene: TRBV15; CDR3 DNA: TGTGCCACCAGCAGAGAACAGGGGGAAAAACTGTTTTTT; CDR3 protein: CATSREQGEKLFF
clone size: many; D gene: -; J gene: TRBJ2-1; V gene: TRBV9; CDR3 DNA: TGTGCCAGCAGCTACGACTTGCTAGGTGAGCAGTTCTTC; CDR3 protein: CASSYDLLGEQFF
clone size: many; D gene: TRBD1; J gene: TRBJ1-2; V gene: TRBV6-4; CDR3 DNA: TGTGCCAGCAGTACATGGACGACAGGGACTCGAAACTATGGCTACACCTTC; CDR3 protein: CASSTWTTGTRNYGYTF
clone size: once; D gene: TRBD2; J gene: TRBJ2-1; V gene: TRBV2; CDR3 DNA: TGTGCCAGCAGGGGGCCCGACATAGCGGGGGGGCGGTACAATGAGCAGTTCTTC; CDR3 protein: CASRGPDIAGGRYNEQFF